These 21 T cell receptor beta chains were all obtained from the same sample, sequenced in a study of blood T cell repertoires in COVID-19. Sequencing was performed with immunoSEQ multiplex PCR; in TCRdb, only in-frame clones are kept and a portion is missing. The table includes some 300,000 clones, 80% to 90% detected once. The sequenced material came from peripheral blood. Source of these receptors: a woman in her 70s with COVID-19, enrolled during active disease.

The chain carries TRBV2 and TRBJ1-5, with D unresolved. V was pared by 8 bases and J by 3 bases, with 8 bases between. Germline V lookup: CDR1 SNHLY, CDR2 FYNNEI. The CDR3 contains 12 residues. The CDR3 sequence is CASGRDNQPQHF. CDR3 in DNA: TGTGCCAGCGGGAGGGACAATCAGCCCCAGCATTTT.

The chain couples TRBV12-5 to TRBJ1-3, with 9 bases identical to TRBD1. The CDR3 has 16 amino acids. V gave up 4 bases and J gave up 7 bases; unmatched junction bases: 11. Looked up from germline, CDR1 is LGHNT and CDR2 is FRNRAP. Written as DNA, the CDR3 is TGTGCTAGTGGTTGGGGACAGGGATGGGTTAAGAACACCATATATTTT. It yields the protein CASGWGQGWVKNTIYF.

This chain uses TRBV3-1 (or the pseudogene TRBV3-2) with TRBJ1-2; 9 bases line up with TRBD1. CDR1 LGHDT and CDR2 YNNKEL come from the germline V gene (reference sequence). This CDR3 region has 14 residues. Trimming took 4 bases from V and 8 from J; bases not matched to a gene: 8. The CDR3 DNA is TGTGCCAGCAGCCCACGGACAGGGGTCGGGGGCTACACCTTC. This sequence encodes CASSPRTGVGGYTF.

This clone was counted once. V usage is TRBV28 and J usage is TRBJ1-1; 11 nucleotides line up with TRBD1. The CDR3 totals 16 residues. V lost 6 bases and J lost 5; bases outside the gene matches: 11. CDR1 and CDR2 (germline): MDHEN, SYDVKM. CDR3 loop: CASRPGQGATRTEAFF. CDR3 in DNA: TGTGCCAGCAGACCCGGACAGGGGGCAACAAGGACTGAAGCTTTCTTT. Based on the CDR3 plus reference TRBV28 and TRBJ1-1, the full variable domain is DVKVTQSSRYLVKRTGEKVFLECVQDMDHENMFWYRQDPGLGLRLIYFSYDVKMKEKGDIPEGYSVSREKKERFSLILESASTNQTSMYLCASRPGQGATRTEAFFGQGTRLTVV.

The V gene is TRBV18, the J gene TRBJ2-5; a weak D match, TRBD1 (5 bases). Germline V gene sequence: CDR1 KGHSH, CDR2 LQKENI. The CDR3 runs to 14 residues. V was trimmed by 8 bases and J by 3 bases, leaving 16 bases between them. CDR3 amino acids: CASTSVAREETQYF. CDR3 sequence (DNA): TGTGCCAGCACCTCCGTAGCCAGGGAAGAGACCCAGTACTTC.

The rearrangement links TRBV29-1 to TRBJ2-3; D uncertain. Germline loops: CDR1 SQVTM, CDR2 ANQGSEA. The CDR3 totals 14 residues. Trimming took off 3 bases at V and 1 base at J, with 11 bases between the two ends. CDR3 in amino acids: CSVDGSRGTDTQYF. The CDR3 nucleotides read TGCAGCGTTGACGGGTCCCGAGGCACAGATACGCAGTATTTT.

This clone was counted once. The rearrangement joins TRBV7-8 to TRBJ2-7, with a weak D call TRBD2 (6 bases). The CDR3 consists of 13 residues. The V end was cut by 1 base, the J end by 6 bases, with 10 bases between. Germline lookup yields CDR1 SGHVS and CDR2 FQNEAQ. CDR3: CASSLGLGAEQYF. The DNA of the CDR3 is TGTGCCAGCAGCTTAGGACTAGGGGCCGAGCAGTACTTC.

The chain joins TRBV27 to TRBJ1-2; no clear D gene. Germline-derived CDR1 and CDR2 are MNHEY and SMNVEV (reference sequence). The CDR3 sequence is 14 residues long. Trimming left V 4 bases short and J 4 bases short, with 13 bases between. The CDR3, as DNA: TGTGCCAGCAGTTCGAAATCTGCCGGCTATGGCTACACCTTC. It codes for CASSSKSAGYGYTF.

The chain combines TRBV2 with TRBJ1-4; 9 bases are shared with TRBD1. CDR1 SNHLY and CDR2 FYNNEI come from the germline V gene. The CDR3 runs 14 residues. V was pared by 7 bases and J by 7 bases, with 7 bases of the junction left unmatched. CDR3 nucleotide sequence: TGTGCCAGCACCACAACAGGGGGCTTTGAAAAACTGTTTTTT. It encodes CASTTTGGFEKLFF.

V is TRBV5-1 and J is TRBJ1-3, with D possibly matching TRBD1 (5 bases). V gave up 4 bases and J gave up 2 bases, with 13 bases separating them. This CDR3 spans 15 amino acids. CDR1 SGHRS and CDR2 YFSETQ come from the germline V gene. CDR3 protein: CASSAIQGPGNTIYF. CDR3 coding DNA: TGCGCCAGCAGCGCCATTCAGGGCCCTGGAAACACCATATATTTT.

V gene TRBV4-2 combines with J gene TRBJ1-6; 8 bases map to TRBD1. The CDR3 covers 16 residues. CDR1 and CDR2 (germline): LGHNA, YNFKEQ. J gave up 8 bases and V 0 bases, and 6 bases lay outside the gene matches. CDR3 nucleotides: TGTGCCAGCAGCCAAGATCGATCGACAGGGGATTCACCCCTCCACTTT. As protein: CASSQDRSTGDSPLHF.

This chain links TRBV2 with TRBJ1-3; possibly TRBD1 for D (5 bases). The CDR3 has 14 amino acids. Per the germline V gene, CDR1 is SNHLY and CDR2 is FYNNEI. Trimming stripped 3 bases from V and 4 bases from J, with 10 bases between. The CDR3 protein is CASSDSGGGNTIYF. The CDR3 region has the DNA TGTGCCAGCAGTGACTCCGGGGGGGGAAACACCATATATTTT. Looking up the rest from reference TRBV2 and TRBJ1-3 gives the full variable domain: EPEVTQTPSHQVTQMGQEVILRCVPISNHLYFYWYRQILGQKVEFLVSFYNNEISEKSEIFDDQFSVERPDGSNFTLKIRSTKLEDSAMYFCASSDSGGGNTIYFGEGSWLTVV.

The chain couples TRBV4-2 to TRBJ2-1, with TRBD1 as a possible D gene (7 bases). Germline CDR1 reads LGHNA; CDR2 reads YNFKEQ. With 0 bases removed from V and 7 bases from J, the gap between germline ends came to 13 bases. The CDR3 is made up of 15 amino acids. This CDR3 is CASSQDQGGRNEQFF. The CDR3 DNA reads as TGTGCCAGCAGCCAAGATCAGGGGGGCCGGAATGAGCAGTTCTTC.

About this clone itself: At the DNA level, this CDR3 is encoded by other sequences in the same sample as well. The chain joins TRBV9 to TRBJ1-3; D not certain. V was cut by 2 bases and J by 0 bases, with 9 bases left in between. CDR1 SGDLS and CDR2 YYNGEE come from the germline V gene. The CDR3 runs 15 residues. Here the CDR3 DNA reads TGTGCCAGCAGCGTGGATGGGAGCTCTGGAAACACCATATATTTT. It encodes CASSVDGSSGNTIYF.

This chain's CDR3 is CATSDATRGSDTQYF. In nucleotides, the CDR3 is TGTGCCACCAGTGATGCCACCCGGGGGTCAGATACGCAGTATTTT. This chain links TRBV24-1 with TRBJ2-3; possibly TRBD2 for D (6 bases). CDR3 size: 15 residues. The germline V and J ends were trimmed by 3 bases and 4 bases, with 13 bases remaining between them. The germline CDR1 and CDR2 sequences are KGHDR and SFDVKD.

V usage is TRBV7-2 and J usage is TRBJ2-7; the match to TRBD2 covers 15 bases. The germline gives CDR1 SGHTA, CDR2 FQGNSA. V lost 5 bases and J lost 0; bases outside the gene matches: 8. The CDR3 has 18 amino acids. CDR3 loop: CASSIGLAGGWSSYEQYF. The CDR3 DNA reads TGTGCCAGCAGCATCGGACTAGCGGGGGGGTGGAGCTCCTACGAGCAGTACTTC.

The chain uses TRBV28 and TRBJ1-1; D not resolved. V lost 2 bases and J lost 2, with 9 bases in between. This CDR3 is 14 amino acids long. The V gene's germline CDR1 is MDHEN and CDR2 SYDVKM. CDR3 loop: CASSLTQVNTEAFF. The CDR3 DNA is TGTGCCAGCAGTTTAACGCAGGTAAACACTGAAGCTTTCTTT.

CDR3 region: CASSRGGGFDEQYF. The CDR3 region has the DNA TGTGCCAGTAGTAGAGGCGGGGGGTTTGACGAGCAGTACTTC. V and J are TRBV19 and TRBJ2-7; 8 bases match TRBD2. Germline lookup yields CDR1 LNHDA and CDR2 SQIVND (reference sequence). The CDR3 is 14 residues long. Losses at the gene ends were 4 bases for V and 5 bases for J; bases not matched to a gene: 7.

The chain has TRBV19 and TRBJ2-3; possible D gene TRBD2, 7 bases. Per germline, CDR1 LNHDA and CDR2 SQIVND (reference sequence). The ends were cut back, 7 bases at V and 5 bases at J, with 19 bases in the middle. This CDR3 contains 15 residues. CDR3 sequence reads: CASTSYREGRDTQYF. The CDR3 nucleotides are TGTGCCAGTACTTCATACAGGGAGGGGAGAGATACGCAGTATTTT.

The V gene is TRBV6-2 or TRBV6-3, the J gene TRBJ1-1; D is undetermined. V lost 0 bases to trimming and J lost 4 bases, with 9 bases between them. The germline gives CDR1 MNHEY, CDR2 SVGEGT. CDR3 length equals 14 residues. The CDR3 coding sequence is TGTGCCAGCAGTTACTCATCCGGGGTCACTGAAGCTTTCTTT. Translating it yields CASSYSSGVTEAFF.

This chain uses TRBV6-5 with TRBJ2-5; D is possibly TRBD2 (6 bases). The CDR3 has 13 residues. Germline CDR1 MNHEY, CDR2 SVGAGI. The ends were cut back, 11 bases at V and 0 bases at J, with 13 bases in the middle. The CDR3 bases are TGTGCCTGTGGGTGGGGGGACCAAGAGACCCAGTACTTC. Amino acid sequence: CACGWGDQETQYF.